The clone carrying this TCR beta chain appeared once. Between the trimmed V and J ends, which lost 0 bases and 8 bases, there was a span of 8 bases. The CDR3 sequence is 13 residues long. The germline V gene has CDR1 LGHNA and CDR2 YNFKEQ. Per the original methods: Estimation of nucleated cell counts was performed using reference gene primer amplification. Produced via immunoSEQ multiplex PCR; TCRdb's table is partial and in-frame only. The V and J calls and clone size come from that table; D and trimming were worked out from the DNA. Of about 120,000 clones listed, roughly 90% are singletons. The data originate from a study of blood T cell repertoires in COVID-19. About the research overall: The samples span acute and convalescent COVID-19 from the United States, Italy and Spain. T cells, B-cell-depleted T cells, or PBMCs supplied cDNA or gDNA.

J is TRBJ1-5 and V is TRBV4-2; D not resolved. The material sequenced was peripheral blood. This clonotype was obtained from an older woman with COVID-19, enrolled during active disease. This chain's CDR3 is CASSQDEGEPQHF. In nucleotides, the CDR3 is TGTGCCAGCAGCCAAGATGAGGGAGAGCCCCAGCATTTT.